These 23 T cell receptor beta chains share one sample of origin, sequenced in a study of PD-1 blockade in classical Hodgkin lymphoma. Only in-frame clones appear in the TCRdb table, and some are missing; sequencing was by immunoSEQ multiplex PCR. Here the sample spans 47,000 or so clones, roughly 88% being singletons. Regarding time point: newly diagnosed, previously untreated cHL patient sample. The sequenced material came from peripheral blood mononuclear cells (PBMCs). These receptors came from a human donor with classical Hodgkin lymphoma.

A note on this clone: Other DNA sequences in this specimen translate into the identical CDR3. This chain uses TRBV27 with TRBJ2-2; D remains unclear. Trimming removed 6 bases at V and 1 base at J, with 3 bases between. Germline V lookup: CDR1 MNHEY, CDR2 SMNVEV (reference sequence). CDR3 length equals 12 residues. This chain's CDR3 is CASSLNTGELFF. In DNA form, the CDR3 reads TGTGCCAGCAGCCTGAACACCGGGGAGCTGTTTTTT.

The V gene is TRBV2, the J gene TRBJ2-1; TRBD2 agrees at 14 bases. The length of the CDR3 is 18 residues. In germline, CDR1 is SNHLY, CDR2 FYNNEI. V was clipped by 8 bases and J by 1 base; unmatched bases: 10. CDR3: CASLGTSGRRSSYNEQFF. The DNA for the CDR3 is TGTGCCAGCCTAGGGACTAGCGGGAGACGATCTTCCTACAATGAGCAGTTCTTC. Full variable domain (remainder filled in from reference TRBV2 and TRBJ2-1): EPEVTQTPSHQVTQMGQEVILRCVPISNHLYFYWYRQILGQKVEFLVSFYNNEISEKSEIFDDQFSVERPDGSNFTLKIRSTKLEDSAMYFCASLGTSGRRSSYNEQFFGPGTRLTVL.

The V gene is TRBV6-1, the J gene TRBJ2-1; D might be TRBD1 (5 bases). CDR3 length: 15 amino acids. CDR1 and CDR2 (germline): MNHNS, SASEGT. Trimming left V 1 base short and J 14 bases short, with 21 bases between. This chain's CDR3 is CASSEGLTGKYKEFF. The CDR3 DNA sequence: TGTGCCAGCAGTGAAGGGTTAACAGGAAAATACAAAGAGTTCTTC.

This clone showed up just once. The V call is TRBV5-1, the J call TRBJ2-2; D unresolved. V dropped 2 bases and J dropped 1 base, with 6 bases sitting between them. The length of the CDR3 is 14 residues. Germline-derived CDR1 and CDR2 are SGHRS and YFSETQ. CDR3 protein: CASSFSVNTGELFF. The CDR3 DNA reads TGCGCCAGCAGCTTCTCGGTGAACACCGGGGAGCTGTTTTTT.

The chain combines TRBV5-4 with TRBJ1-5, with D possibly being TRBD1 (6 bases). V was shortened by 2 bases and J by 6 bases, with 12 bases between the two germline ends. Germline-derived CDR1 and CDR2 are SGHNT and YYREEE (reference sequence). CDR3 length equals 14 residues. The CDR3 reads CASSLQGSGQPQHF. DNA for the CDR3: TGTGCCAGCAGCTTACAGGGTTCCGGTCAGCCCCAGCATTTT.

This rearrangement joins TRBV6-5 to TRBJ1-1; the D gene is possibly TRBD1 (5 bases). The CDR3 contains 14 residues. Germline V gives CDR1 MNHEY, CDR2 SVGAGI. Trimming stripped 7 bases from V and 4 bases from J, with 16 bases between. CDR3 nucleotides: TGTGCCAGCACCCCGGGGACCGTTGGCACTGAAGCTTTCTTT. Encoded protein: CASTPGTVGTEAFF.

This clone was counted only a few times. The chain couples TRBV6-4 to TRBJ2-2; D is ambiguous. The V end was cut by 2 bases, the J end by 3 bases, with 7 bases between. From germline, CDR1 is MRHNA and CDR2 SNTAGT. The CDR3 runs to 14 residues. This chain's CDR3 is CASSDRADTGELFF. Here the CDR3 DNA reads TGTGCCAGCAGTGACAGGGCGGACACCGGGGAGCTGTTTTTT.

CDR3 sequence (DNA): TGTGCCAGTCGCGGGGAGGGCCGGAATGAGCAGTTCTTC. This encodes CASRGEGRNEQFF. The chain carries TRBV10-3 and TRBJ2-1, with 7 bases aligning to TRBD2. Trimming cost V 10 bases and J 7 bases; bases outside gene matches: 10. Germline lookup yields CDR1 ENHRY and CDR2 SYGVKD. The CDR3 consists of 13 residues.

The chain joins TRBV6-1 to TRBJ1-1, with a tentative D call TRBD1 (5 bases). Between the trimmed V and J ends, which lost 5 bases and 4 bases, there was a span of 17 bases. Germline V CDR1 and CDR2: MNHNS, SASEGT. The CDR3 runs 15 residues. CDR3 loop: CASSFPWGTSTEAFF. As DNA, the CDR3 is TGTGCCAGCAGTTTCCCCTGGGGGACGAGCACTGAAGCTTTCTTT.

The rearrangement links TRBV5-8 to TRBJ1-2, with TRBD1 matching 8 bases. The CDR3 has 16 amino acids. V trimming: 4 bases; J trimming: 4 bases; junction bases outside the gene matches: 12. The germline gives CDR1 SGHTS, CDR2 YDEGEE. CDR3 in DNA: TGTGCCAGCAGCCGCGGACAGGGAGTGTATCTCTATGGCTACACCTTC. Its protein is CASSRGQGVYLYGYTF.

This chain uses TRBV5-1 with TRBJ1-1; D perhaps matches TRBD1 (5 bases). Germline V gene sequence: CDR1 SGHRS, CDR2 YFSETQ. The CDR3 is made up of 14 amino acids. Trimming took 1 base from V and 7 from J, leaving 14 bases between them. The CDR3 protein is CASSLNPGRVEAFF. The CDR3 DNA is TGCGCCAGCAGCTTGAACCCAGGGAGAGTTGAAGCTTTCTTT.

Only one count was recorded for this clone. This chain joins TRBV18 and TRBJ1-1; the D is unclear. Looked up from germline, CDR1 is KGHSH and CDR2 is LQKENI. This CDR3 comprises 12 residues. Trimming cost V 0 bases and J 5 bases, with 4 bases left between them. This CDR3 is CASSPPRTEAFF. CDR3 bases: TGTGCCAGCTCACCACCGAGGACTGAAGCTTTCTTT.

The genes are TRBV7-9 and TRBJ2-7; tentatively, D is TRBD2 (5 bases). V was clipped by 7 bases and J by 5 bases, with 15 bases between them. The CDR3 contains 13 residues. CDR1 is SEHNR and CDR2 is FQNEAQ in the germline V gene (reference sequence). CDR3 region: CASNPAGGNEQYF. The CDR3 DNA reads as TGTGCCAGCAATCCCGCGGGCGGCAACGAGCAGTACTTC.

A single count supports this clone. CDR3 sequence (DNA): TGTGCCAGCAGTCCCGCCGGGACACCCGAGCAGTACTTC. Its translation is CASSPAGTPEQYF. The chain uses TRBV28 and TRBJ2-7; the D gene is possibly TRBD1 (6 bases). This CDR3 is 13 amino acids long. Germline values: CDR1 MDHEN, CDR2 SYDVKM. Trimming stripped 5 bases from V and 6 bases from J, with 14 bases between.

The rearrangement uses TRBV29-1 and TRBJ1-1; the D gene is possibly TRBD1 (5 bases). The CDR3 spans 14 residues. With 4 bases removed from V and 6 bases from J, the gap between germline ends came to 18 bases. Germline CDR1 SQVTM, CDR2 ANQGSEA. CDR3 sequence reads: CSVGDGIGGSEAFF. DNA of the CDR3: TGCAGCGTTGGAGATGGCATCGGGGGGTCTGAAGCTTTCTTT.

This clone was detected once. V gene TRBV5-5 combines with J gene TRBJ2-1, with 13 bases fitting TRBD2. The V segment lost 4 bases and the J segment 2 bases; nucleotides outside the gene matches: 12. The germline CDR1 and CDR2 sequences are SGHKS and YYEKEE (reference sequence). The CDR3 sequence is 19 residues long. The CDR3 nucleotides are TGTGCCAGCAGCACCGGGACTAGCGGGACGAGCTACCCCTACAATGAGCAGTTCTTC. Amino acid sequence: CASSTGTSGTSYPYNEQFF.

This rearrangement joins TRBV6-5 to TRBJ2-2; no definite D call. The V gene lost 10 bases and the J gene lost 5 bases, with 11 bases spanning the gap. The V gene's germline CDR1 is MNHEY and CDR2 SVGAGI. This CDR3 is built from 12 residues. CDR3: CATSLRTGELFF. The CDR3 DNA reads TGTGCCACCTCTTTACGTACCGGGGAGCTGTTTTTT.

The rearrangement links TRBV9 to TRBJ2-1, with TRBD1 as a possible D gene (5 bases). There are 16 residues in the CDR3. V lost 2 bases and J 0 bases, leaving 12 bases between the germline ends. Germline V gene data show CDR1 as SGDLS and CDR2 as YYNGEE. The DNA of the CDR3 is TGTGCCAGCAGCGTTAAGGGGCGGAGCTCCTACAATGAGCAGTTCTTC. It encodes CASSVKGRSSYNEQFF.

J is TRBJ2-3 and V is TRBV2, with D possibly matching TRBD2 (6 bases). Germline CDR1 and CDR2: SNHLY and FYNNEI. Trimming pared 7 bases from V and 4 bases from J, leaving 12 bases between. This CDR3 contains 13 residues. Here the CDR3 DNA reads TGTGCCAGCACGCGGGATACGTCAGATACGCAGTATTTT. This encodes CASTRDTSDTQYF. Full variable domain (missing parts from reference TRBV2 and TRBJ2-3): EPEVTQTPSHQVTQMGQEVILRCVPISNHLYFYWYRQILGQKVEFLVSFYNNEISEKSEIFDDQFSVERPDGSNFTLKIRSTKLEDSAMYFCASTRDTSDTQYFGPGTRLTVL.

V usage is TRBV5-1 and J usage is TRBJ1-1; no definite D call. There are 16 residues in the CDR3. Germline CDR1 SGHRS, CDR2 YFSETQ. Trimming left V 0 bases short and J 1 base short, with 13 bases between. CDR3 region: CASSLAIYDGNTEAFF. CDR3 nucleotide sequence: TGCGCCAGCAGCTTGGCCATCTACGACGGGAACACTGAAGCTTTCTTT.

V gene TRBV5-1 combines with J gene TRBJ2-5, with D perhaps TRBD1 or TRBD2 (5 bases each). The CDR3 runs to 13 residues. V lost 0 bases and J lost 3, with 6 bases in between. The germline V gene encodes CDR1 SGHRS and CDR2 YFSETQ. The CDR3 DNA is TGCGCCAGCAGCTTGGTGGGGGAAGAGACCCAGTACTTC. As protein: CASSLVGEETQYF.

The chain combines TRBV27 with TRBJ2-7; D is unclear. The CDR3 loop spans 14 amino acids. Trimming removed 3 bases at V and 1 base at J, with 10 bases between. Germline V gene lookup returns CDR1 MNHEY and CDR2 SMNVEV (reference sequence). CDR3 bases: TGTGCCAGCAGTTTTCGGAAGACATCCTACGAGCAGTACTTC. Its translation: CASSFRKTSYEQYF.

This chain links TRBV10-3 with TRBJ2-3; either TRBD1 or TRBD2 may fit D (6 bases each). The CDR3 has 16 amino acids. The germline V and J ends were trimmed by 5 bases and 3 bases, with 18 bases remaining between them. Germline V gives CDR1 ENHRY, CDR2 SYGVKD. The CDR3 here is CAISSLGVGGTDTQYF. The DNA for the CDR3 is TGTGCCATCAGTTCCCTCGGTGTAGGGGGGACAGATACGCAGTATTTT.